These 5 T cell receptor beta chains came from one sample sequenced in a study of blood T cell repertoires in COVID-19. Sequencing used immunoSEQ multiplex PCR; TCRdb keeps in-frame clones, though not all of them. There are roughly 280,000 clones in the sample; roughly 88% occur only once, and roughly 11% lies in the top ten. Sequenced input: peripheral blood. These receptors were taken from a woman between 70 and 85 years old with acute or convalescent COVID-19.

This CDR3 is CAWSFRDTDTQYF. The CDR3 bases are TGTGCCTGGAGTTTTCGAGACACAGATACGCAGTATTTT. The chain couples TRBV30 to TRBJ2-3, with no clear D. The germline V gene has CDR1 GTSNPN and CDR2 SVGIG (reference sequence). Trimming took off 2 bases at V and 2 bases at J, with 8 bases between the two ends. This CDR3 spans 13 amino acids.

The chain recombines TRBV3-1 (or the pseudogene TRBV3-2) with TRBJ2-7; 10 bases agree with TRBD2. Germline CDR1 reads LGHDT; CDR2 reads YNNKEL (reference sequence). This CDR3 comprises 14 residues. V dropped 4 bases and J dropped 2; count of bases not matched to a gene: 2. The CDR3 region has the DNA TGTGCCAGCAGCCCGAGCGGGGGGGCCTACGAGCAGTACTTC. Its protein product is CASSPSGGAYEQYF.

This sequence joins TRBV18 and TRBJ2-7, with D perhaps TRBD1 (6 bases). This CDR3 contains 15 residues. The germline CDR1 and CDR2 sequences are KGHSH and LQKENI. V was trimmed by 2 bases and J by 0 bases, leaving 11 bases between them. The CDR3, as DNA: TGTGCCAGCTCACCAGCCGACAGGTTCTCCTACGAGCAGTACTTC. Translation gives CASSPADRFSYEQYF.

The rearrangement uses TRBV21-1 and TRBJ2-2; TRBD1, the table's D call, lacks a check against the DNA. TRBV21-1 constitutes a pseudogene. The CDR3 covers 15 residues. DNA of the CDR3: TGTGCCAGCAGCACTCCGAGGAGGGGGCACGGGGAGCTGTTTTTT. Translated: CASSTPRRGHGELFF.

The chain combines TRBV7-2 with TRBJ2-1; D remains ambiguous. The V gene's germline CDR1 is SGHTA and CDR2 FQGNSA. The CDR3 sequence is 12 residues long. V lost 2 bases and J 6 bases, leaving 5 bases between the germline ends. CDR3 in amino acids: CASSLSLNEQFF. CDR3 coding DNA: TGTGCCAGCAGCTTATCACTCAATGAGCAGTTCTTC.